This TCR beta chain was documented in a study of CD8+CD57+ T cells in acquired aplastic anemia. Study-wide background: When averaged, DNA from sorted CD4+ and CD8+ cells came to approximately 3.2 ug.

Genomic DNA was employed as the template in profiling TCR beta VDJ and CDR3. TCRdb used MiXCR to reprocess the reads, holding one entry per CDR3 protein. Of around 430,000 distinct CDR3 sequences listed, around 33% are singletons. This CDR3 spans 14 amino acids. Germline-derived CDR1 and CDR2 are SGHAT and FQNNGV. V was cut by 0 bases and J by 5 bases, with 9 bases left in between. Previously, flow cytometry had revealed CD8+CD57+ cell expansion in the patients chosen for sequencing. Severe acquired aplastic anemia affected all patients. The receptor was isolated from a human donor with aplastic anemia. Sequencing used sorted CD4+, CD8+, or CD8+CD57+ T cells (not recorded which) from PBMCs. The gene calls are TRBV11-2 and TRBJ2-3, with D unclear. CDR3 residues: CASSLDQFLDTQYF. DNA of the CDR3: TGTGCCAGCAGCTTAGATCAATTTTTAGATACGCAGTATTTT.